A selection of T cell receptor beta chains follows, all from one sample in a study of shared clonotypes between healthy human individuals. Repertoires were generated with immunoSEQ multiplex PCR, while TCRdb's copy carries only in-frame clones and drops some. Of about 2.1 million clones listed, roughly 91% are singletons. Sequencing was carried out using naive CD8+ T cells from PBMCs. The receptors here all came from a man younger than 35 in good health. Some clones in this sample may be carry-over from other donors' samples. Both conserved end residues are part of each CDR3. Fields, in order: V gene, J gene, clone size, D gene, CDR3 DNA, CDR3 protein. A D gene is named only where the DNA matches it firmly. For some rows the clone size is stated as once, few or many, or as a class when expanded; others skip it.

>TRBV4-2|TRBJ1-4|-|-
TGTGCCAGCAGCCAAGTAGGGGGGGGAGAGTTCGTAAAACTGTTTTTT
CASSQVGGGEFVKLFF
>TRBV27|TRBJ1-1|-|-
TGTGCCAGCAGACCCCTCGGAGCTGAAGCTTTCTTT
CASRPLGAEAFF
>TRBV6-5|TRBJ2-7|-|-
TGTGCCAGCAGACCAGCACGGAACTACGAGCAGTACTTC
CASRPARNYEQYF
>TRBV18|TRBJ2-5|-|-
TGTGCCAGCTCACCCCCCCGTGTCGGGGGCGAAGAGACCCAGTACTTC
CASSPPRVGGEETQYF
>TRBV6-5|TRBJ2-7|-|TRBD1
TGTGCCAGCGCCATGGGACAGGGTCTGTACGAGCAGTACTTC
CASAMGQGLYEQYF
>TRBV6-6|TRBJ1-1|-|-
TGTGCCAGCCTAAATGTAGAGGCTTCGGGAGCTTTCTTT
CASLNVEASGAFF
>TRBV11-2|TRBJ1-3|-|-
TGTGCCAGCAGCTTAGATCTTGCGGACACCATATATTTT
CASSLDLADTIYF
>TRBV4-3|TRBJ1-2|-|-
TGCGCCAGCAGCCAAGACGGCCGAGAACTACCCCACTATGGCTACACCTTC
CASSQDGRELPHYGYTF
>TRBV28|TRBJ1-1|-|-
TGTGCCAGCAGTTTAGGCAAGAACACTGAAGCTTTCTTT
CASSLGKNTEAFF
>TRBV29-1|TRBJ2-5|-|-
TGCAGCGCCTCCCCGGGACCCTTAAAAGGGGAGACCCAGTACTTC
CSASPGPLKGETQYF
>TRBV5-1|TRBJ1-1|-|TRBD1
TGCGCCAGCAGCTCGGGGACAGGTGATATGAACACTGAAGCTTTCTTT
CASSSGTGDMNTEAFF
>TRBV11-1|TRBJ2-2|-|-
TGTGCCAGCAGCTTATCGGGGGCCGGGGAGCTGTTTTTT
CASSLSGAGELFF
>TRBV7-6|TRBJ2-6|once|-
TGTGCCAGCAGCCCGACGGGACCTCGGACCGGGGCCAACGTCCTGACTTTC
CASSPTGPRTGANVLTF
>TRBV11-2|TRBJ2-7|-|-
TGTGCCAGCACCCGAAAGGGCAGGACCTACGAGCAGTACTTC
CASTRKGRTYEQYF
>TRBV28|TRBJ2-5|-|TRBD2
TGTGCCAGCAGCGGGACTAGCGGGAGTTTGGAGACCCAGTACTTC
CASSGTSGSLETQYF
>TRBV30|TRBJ2-7|once|-
TGTGCCTGGAGTACTACAGGGTCCTACGAGCAGTACTTC
CAWSTTGSYEQYF
>TRBV6-1|TRBJ2-7|once|-
TGTGCCAGCTTGGGCTCTGCGGCATTCCCCTACGAGCAGTACTTC
CASLGSAAFPYEQYF
>TRBV2|TRBJ2-7|-|TRBD1
TGTGCCAGCAGTGAGTTCGGGACAGGCGAGCAGTACTTC
CASSEFGTGEQYF
>TRBV28|TRBJ2-7|-|TRBD2
TGTGCCAGCAGTTCCGGACTAGCGGGGGCCTACGAGCAGTACTTC
CASSSGLAGAYEQYF